Described below is a single T cell receptor (beta chain) sequence and its context. The data belong to a study of blood T cell repertoires in COVID-19. Background on the study: The United States, Italy and Spain supplied acute and convalescent COVID-19 samples.

Data came from immunoSEQ multiplex PCR; TCRdb stores just in-frame clones and leaves some out. The table shows 95,000 to 100,000 clones, with 85% occurring only once. V was trimmed by 0 bases and J by 3 bases, leaving 12 bases between them. Looked up from germline, CDR1 is MNHEY and CDR2 is SVGAGI. The CDR3 has 15 residues. The receptor comes from a woman aged 65 to 85 with active or convalescent COVID-19. V gene TRBV6-5 combines with J gene TRBJ2-7; weak D call: TRBD1 (5 bases). The sample comprised peripheral blood. CDR3 DNA: TGTGCCAGCAGTTACTCGAGTTCAGGGCACTACGAGCAGTACTTC. This encodes CASSYSSSGHYEQYF.